In its sample, the clone carrying this TCR beta chain was seen many times. These data come from a study of regulatory T cells in long-lasting Graves disease. The time point denotes: newly diagnosed GD, antithyroid drugs for less than 3 months. Following extraction of RNA from PBMCs, that RNA was used to make the TCR library. Arm-PCR of CDR3 regions and iRepertoire HTBI primers were the basis on which TCR beta libraries were built. In TCRdb, the multiplex PCR reads were re-called with MiXCR into one record per CDR3 protein. This table has fewer than 350,000 distinct CDR3 sequences, more than 15% appearing once. V dropped 0 bases and J dropped 8 bases, with 11 bases sitting between them. In germline, CDR1 is SGDLS, CDR2 YYNGEE. The CDR3 is made up of 14 amino acids.

Sequenced material: peripheral blood mononuclear cells (PBMCs), taken at new diagnosis, from a patient treated with antithyroid drugs. This sequence originates from a female donor with Graves disease. This chain uses TRBV9 with TRBJ1-4; TRBD1 is a possible D gene (5 bases). CDR3 region: CASSVDPGQEKLFF. In nucleotides, the CDR3 is TGTGCCAGCAGCGTAGACCCAGGGCAAGAAAAACTGTTTTTT. Combining the CDR3 with reference TRBV9 and TRBJ1-4 gives the whole variable domain DSGVTQTPKHLITATGQRVTLRCSPRSGDLSVYWYQQSLDQGLQFLIQYYNGEERAKGNILERFSAQQFPDLHSELNLSSLELGDSALYFCASSVDPGQEKLFFGSGTQLSVL.